The present T cell receptor beta chain was sequenced within a study of response to subunit inactivated influenza vaccine. This clonotype was counted between two and nine times. Its antigen remains unknown. One entry per CDR3 protein, called by TCRdb with MiXCR from the RT-PCR reads. The sample contains 530,000 or so distinct CDR3 sequences, around 11% of which appear only once. Study-level findings and limits: Each seasonal influenza vaccination recruits few new T cells, the authors suggested.

In germline, CDR1 is MNHEY, CDR2 SVGEGT. The J segment lost 0 bases and the V segment lost 4 bases, leaving 10 bases of the junction unmatched. CDR3 length equals 20 residues. The sequences come from PBMCs from blood, collected on the day of vaccination. The J gene is TRBJ2-3, the V gene TRBV6-2 or TRBV6-3, with TRBD2 matching 16 bases. The clonotype was recovered from a man in his forties or fifties who received an inactivated influenza vaccine. As DNA, the CDR3 is TGTGCCAGCAGTTCCACCGGGACTAGCGGGGGGGCCCGCAGCACAGATACGCAGTATTTT. Translating gives CASSSTGTSGGARSTDTQYF.